This TCR beta chain was retrieved from a study of shared clonotypes between healthy human individuals. The protocol was immunoSEQ multiplex PCR, while the TCRdb copy is restricted to in-frame clones and leaves out a portion. This table holds 2 million to 3 million clones, more than 80% found once. All donors were Caucasian adults living in Nashville, Tennessee. Trimming removed 4 bases from V and 5 bases from J; junction bases left unmatched: 9. Germline V gene lookup returns CDR1 LGHNA and CDR2 YSLEER. CDR3 length equals 16 residues. This sequence joins TRBV4-3 and TRBJ2-1, with 9 nucleotides matching TRBD2. The sample consisted of naive CD4+ T cells sorted from blood. Subset in this sample: CD45RA+ positively selected. This receptor was identified in a man aged 18-30 years in good health. The CDR3 region is CASSPQVIAGDNEQFF. The DNA for the CDR3 is TGCGCCAGCAGCCCCCAGGTCATAGCGGGAGACAATGAGCAGTTCTTC.